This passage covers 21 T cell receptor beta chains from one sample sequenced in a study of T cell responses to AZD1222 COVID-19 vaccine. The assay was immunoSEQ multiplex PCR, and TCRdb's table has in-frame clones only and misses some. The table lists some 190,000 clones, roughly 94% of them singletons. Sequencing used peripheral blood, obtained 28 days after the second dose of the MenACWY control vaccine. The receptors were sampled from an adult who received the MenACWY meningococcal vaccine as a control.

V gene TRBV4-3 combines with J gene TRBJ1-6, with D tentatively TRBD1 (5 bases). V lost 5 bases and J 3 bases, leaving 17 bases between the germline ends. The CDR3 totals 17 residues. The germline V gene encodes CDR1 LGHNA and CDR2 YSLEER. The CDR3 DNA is TGCGCCAGCAGCACCCACGAACAGGCCAACTATAATTCACCCCTCCACTTT. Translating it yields CASSTHEQANYNSPLHF.

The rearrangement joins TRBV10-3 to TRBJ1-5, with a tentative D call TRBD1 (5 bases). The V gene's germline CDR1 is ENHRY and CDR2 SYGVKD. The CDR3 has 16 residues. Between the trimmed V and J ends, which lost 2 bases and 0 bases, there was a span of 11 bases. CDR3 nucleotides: TGTGCCATCAGTGAGCACAGGCCCAATAGCAATCAGCCCCAGCATTTT. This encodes CAISEHRPNSNQPQHF.

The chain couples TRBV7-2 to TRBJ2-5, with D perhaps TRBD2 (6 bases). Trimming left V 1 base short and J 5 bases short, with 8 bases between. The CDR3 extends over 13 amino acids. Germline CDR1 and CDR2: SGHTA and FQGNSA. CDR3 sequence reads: CASSLGGDETQYF. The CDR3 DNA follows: TGTGCCAGCAGCTTAGGGGGGGATGAGACCCAGTACTTC.

The CDR3 sequence is CASRQPTGVGYEQYF. The DNA for the CDR3 is TGTGCCAGCAGACAACCGACAGGGGTCGGATACGAGCAGTACTTC. The chain uses TRBV2 and TRBJ2-7; 8 bases fit TRBD1. CDR1 is SNHLY, CDR2 FYNNEI, per germline. V gave up 6 bases and J gave up 4 bases; unmatched junction bases: 11. This CDR3 comprises 15 residues.

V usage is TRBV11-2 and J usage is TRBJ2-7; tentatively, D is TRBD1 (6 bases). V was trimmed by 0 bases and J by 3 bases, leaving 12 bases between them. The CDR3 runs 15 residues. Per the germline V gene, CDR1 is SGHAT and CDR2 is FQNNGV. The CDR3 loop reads CASSLEGQINYEQYF. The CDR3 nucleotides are TGTGCCAGCAGCTTAGAGGGACAAATTAACTACGAGCAGTACTTC.

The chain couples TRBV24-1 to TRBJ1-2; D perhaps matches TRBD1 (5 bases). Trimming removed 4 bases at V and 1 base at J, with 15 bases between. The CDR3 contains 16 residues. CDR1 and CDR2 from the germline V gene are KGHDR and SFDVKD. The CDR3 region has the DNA TGTGCCACCAGTGACGCGACAGCCGCAATTAACTATGGCTACACCTTC. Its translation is CATSDATAAINYGYTF.

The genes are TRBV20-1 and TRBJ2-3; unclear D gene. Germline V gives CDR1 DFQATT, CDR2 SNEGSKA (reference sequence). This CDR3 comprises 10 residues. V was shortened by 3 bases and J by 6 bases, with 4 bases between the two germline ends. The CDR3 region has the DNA TGCAGTGCTAGGGAGGATACGCAGTATTTT. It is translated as CSAREDTQYF.

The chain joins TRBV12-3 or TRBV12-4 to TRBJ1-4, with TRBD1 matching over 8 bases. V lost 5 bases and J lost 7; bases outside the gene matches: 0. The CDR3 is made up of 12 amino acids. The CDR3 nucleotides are TGTGCCAGCAGTGACAGGGGTGAAAAACTGTTTTTT. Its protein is CASSDRGEKLFF.

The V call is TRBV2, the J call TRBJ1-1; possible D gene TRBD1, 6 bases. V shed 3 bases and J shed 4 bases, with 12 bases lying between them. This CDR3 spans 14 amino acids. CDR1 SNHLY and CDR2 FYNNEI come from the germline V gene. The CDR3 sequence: CASSDGQPVTEAFF. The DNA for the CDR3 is TGTGCCAGCAGTGACGGACAGCCGGTCACTGAAGCTTTCTTT.

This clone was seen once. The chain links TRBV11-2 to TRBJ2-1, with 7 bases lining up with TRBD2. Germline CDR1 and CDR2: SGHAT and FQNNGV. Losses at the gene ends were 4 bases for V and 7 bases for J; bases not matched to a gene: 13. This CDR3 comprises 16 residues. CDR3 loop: CASSSAGGRTSNEQFF. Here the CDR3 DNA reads TGTGCCAGCAGCTCCGCCGGGGGGAGGACCTCGAATGAGCAGTTCTTC. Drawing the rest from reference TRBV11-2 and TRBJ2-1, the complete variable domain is EAGVAQSPRYKIIEKRQSVAFWCNPISGHATLYWYQQILGQGPKLLIQFQNNGVVDDSQLPKDRFSAERLKGVDSTLKIQPAKLEDSAVYLCASSSAGGRTSNEQFFGPGTRLTVL.

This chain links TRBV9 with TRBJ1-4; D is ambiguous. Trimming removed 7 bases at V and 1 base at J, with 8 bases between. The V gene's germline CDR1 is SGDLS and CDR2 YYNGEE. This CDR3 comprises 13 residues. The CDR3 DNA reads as TGTGCCAGCGCAACGGGAACTAATGAAAAACTGTTTTTT. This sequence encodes CASATGTNEKLFF. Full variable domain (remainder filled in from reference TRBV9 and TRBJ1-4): DSGVTQTPKHLITATGQRVTLRCSPRSGDLSVYWYQQSLDQGLQFLIQYYNGEERAKGNILERFSAQQFPDLHSELNLSSLELGDSALYFCASATGTNEKLFFGSGTQLSVL.

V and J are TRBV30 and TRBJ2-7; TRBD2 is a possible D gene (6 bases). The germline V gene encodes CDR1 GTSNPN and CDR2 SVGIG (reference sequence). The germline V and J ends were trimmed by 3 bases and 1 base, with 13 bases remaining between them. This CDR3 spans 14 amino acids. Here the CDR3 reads CAWSETGTSYEQYF. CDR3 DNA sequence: TGTGCCTGGAGCGAAACCGGGACTTCCTACGAGCAGTACTTC.

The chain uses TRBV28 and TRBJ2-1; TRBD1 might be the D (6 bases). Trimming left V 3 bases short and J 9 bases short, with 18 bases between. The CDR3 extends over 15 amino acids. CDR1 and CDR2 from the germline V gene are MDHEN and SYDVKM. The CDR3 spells CASSLIGGARTEQFF. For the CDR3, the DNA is TGTGCCAGCAGTTTGATTGGGGGCGCAAGGACTGAGCAGTTCTTC.

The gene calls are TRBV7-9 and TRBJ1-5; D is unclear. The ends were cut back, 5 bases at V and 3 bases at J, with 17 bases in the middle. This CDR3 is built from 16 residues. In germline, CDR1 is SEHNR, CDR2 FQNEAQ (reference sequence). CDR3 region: CASSALGSSDNQPQHF. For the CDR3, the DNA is TGTGCCAGCAGCGCCTTAGGGTCCAGCGACAATCAGCCCCAGCATTTT.

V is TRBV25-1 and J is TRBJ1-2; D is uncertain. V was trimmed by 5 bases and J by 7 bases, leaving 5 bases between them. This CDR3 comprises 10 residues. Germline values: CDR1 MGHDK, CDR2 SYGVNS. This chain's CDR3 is CASSSVGYTF. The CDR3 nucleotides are TGTGCCAGCAGTTCAGTTGGCTACACCTTC.

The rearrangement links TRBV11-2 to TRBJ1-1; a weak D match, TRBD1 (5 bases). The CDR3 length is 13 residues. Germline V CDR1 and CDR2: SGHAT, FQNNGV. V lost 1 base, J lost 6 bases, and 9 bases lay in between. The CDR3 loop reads CASSLVGVPEAFF. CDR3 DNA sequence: TGTGCCAGCAGCTTAGTGGGGGTCCCTGAAGCTTTCTTT.

Here the CDR3 DNA reads TGTGCCAGCAGCCTCGGAGCGAACACTGAAGCTTTCTTT. It translates to CASSLGANTEAFF. The chain uses TRBV12-3 or TRBV12-4 and TRBJ1-1; the D is unclear. The V and J ends lost 6 bases and 1 base respectively, with 9 bases between them. The CDR3 runs 13 residues.

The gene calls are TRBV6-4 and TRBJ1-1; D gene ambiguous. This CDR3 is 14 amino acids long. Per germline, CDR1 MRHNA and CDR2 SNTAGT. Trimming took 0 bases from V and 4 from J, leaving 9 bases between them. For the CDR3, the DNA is TGTGCCAGCAGTGACTCGGATCAGAGCACTGAAGCTTTCTTT. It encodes CASSDSDQSTEAFF.

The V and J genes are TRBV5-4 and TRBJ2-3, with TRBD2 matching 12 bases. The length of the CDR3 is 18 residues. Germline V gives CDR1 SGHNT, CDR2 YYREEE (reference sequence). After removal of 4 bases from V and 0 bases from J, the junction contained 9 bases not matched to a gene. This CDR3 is CASSVGTSGSLSTDTQYF. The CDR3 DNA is TGTGCCAGCAGCGTCGGGACTAGCGGGTCCCTAAGCACAGATACGCAGTATTTT.

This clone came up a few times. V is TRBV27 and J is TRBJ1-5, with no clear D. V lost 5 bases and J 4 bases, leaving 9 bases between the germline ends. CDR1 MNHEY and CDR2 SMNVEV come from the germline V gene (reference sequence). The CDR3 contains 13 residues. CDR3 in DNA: TGTGCCAGCAGTCACACACTTAATCAGCCCCAGCATTTT. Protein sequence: CASSHTLNQPQHF.

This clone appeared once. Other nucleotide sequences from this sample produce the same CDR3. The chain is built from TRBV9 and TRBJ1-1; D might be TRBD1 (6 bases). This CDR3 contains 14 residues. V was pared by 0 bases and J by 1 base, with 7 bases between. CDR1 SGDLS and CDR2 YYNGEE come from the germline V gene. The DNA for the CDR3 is TGTGCCAGCAGCGTAGCACAGGGGAACACTGAAGCTTTCTTT. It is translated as CASSVAQGNTEAFF. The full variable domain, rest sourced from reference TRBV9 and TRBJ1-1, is DSGVTQTPKHLITATGQRVTLRCSPRSGDLSVYWYQQSLDQGLQFLIQYYNGEERAKGNILERFSAQQFPDLHSELNLSSLELGDSALYFCASSVAQGNTEAFFGQGTRLTVV.